One and the same sample provided the 2 T cell receptor beta chains below, sequenced in a study of cytomegalovirus exposure and HLA in healthy donors. A multiplex PCR was run with 60 Vbeta primers and 13 Jbeta primers. Method: immunoSEQ multiplex PCR; TCRdb's copy keeps in-frame clones and lacks some. The sample lists 120,000 or so clones; roughly 70% were seen once. Sequenced: PBMCs. These receptors were obtained from a man between 25 and 39 years old in good health and CMV-seronegative.

V usage is TRBV5-1 and J usage is TRBJ1-1; D ambiguous. The CDR3 length is 15 residues. Germline V gene data show CDR1 as SGHRS and CDR2 as YFSETQ. The V end lost 2 bases, the J end lost 0 bases, and 11 bases lay between the germline ends. CDR3 coding DNA: TGCGCCAGCAGCTTTCAGTTTCTCATGAACACTGAAGCTTTCTTT. Translation gives CASSFQFLMNTEAFF.

J is TRBJ1-5 and V is TRBV11-3; 9 nucleotides match TRBD1. Losses at the gene ends were 0 bases for V and 7 bases for J; bases not matched to a gene: 10. CDR3 size: 17 residues. CDR1 SGHNT and CDR2 YENEEA come from the germline V gene. As DNA, the CDR3 is TGTGCCAGCAGCTTAGATCAACACAGGGGGCTAGAACAGCCCCAGCATTTT. It specifies CASSLDQHRGLEQPQHF.